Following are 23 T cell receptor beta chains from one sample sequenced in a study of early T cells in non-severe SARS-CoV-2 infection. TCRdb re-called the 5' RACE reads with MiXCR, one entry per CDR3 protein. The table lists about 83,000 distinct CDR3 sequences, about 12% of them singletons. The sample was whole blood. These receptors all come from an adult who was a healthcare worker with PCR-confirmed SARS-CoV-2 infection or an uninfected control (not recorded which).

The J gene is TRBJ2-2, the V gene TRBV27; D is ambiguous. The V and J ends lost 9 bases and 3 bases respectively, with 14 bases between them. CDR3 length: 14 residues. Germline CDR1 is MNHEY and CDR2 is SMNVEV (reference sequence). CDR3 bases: TGTGCCAGTCGAACCGGGTTCTACACCGGGGAGCTGTTTTTT. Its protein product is CASRTGFYTGELFF.

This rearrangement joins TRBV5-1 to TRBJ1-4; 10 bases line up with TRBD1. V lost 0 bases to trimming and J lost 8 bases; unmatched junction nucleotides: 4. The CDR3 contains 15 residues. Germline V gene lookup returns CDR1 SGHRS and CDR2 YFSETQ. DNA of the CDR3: TGCGCCAGCAGCTTGGGAGGGACAGGGGAAGAAAAACTGTTTTTT. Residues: CASSLGGTGEEKLFF.

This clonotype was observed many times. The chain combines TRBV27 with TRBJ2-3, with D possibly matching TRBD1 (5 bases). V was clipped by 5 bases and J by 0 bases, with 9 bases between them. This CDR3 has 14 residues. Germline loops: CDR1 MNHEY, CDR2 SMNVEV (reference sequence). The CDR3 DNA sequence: TGTGCCAGCAGTGACAGTCATAGCACAGATACGCAGTATTTT. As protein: CASSDSHSTDTQYF.

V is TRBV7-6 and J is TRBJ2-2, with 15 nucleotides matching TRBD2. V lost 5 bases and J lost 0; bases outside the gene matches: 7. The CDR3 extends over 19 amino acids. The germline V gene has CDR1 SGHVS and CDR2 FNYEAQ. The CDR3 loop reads CASSPRTSGRGANTGELFF. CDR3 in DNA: TGTGCCAGCAGCCCTCGGACTAGCGGGAGGGGAGCGAACACCGGGGAGCTGTTTTTT.

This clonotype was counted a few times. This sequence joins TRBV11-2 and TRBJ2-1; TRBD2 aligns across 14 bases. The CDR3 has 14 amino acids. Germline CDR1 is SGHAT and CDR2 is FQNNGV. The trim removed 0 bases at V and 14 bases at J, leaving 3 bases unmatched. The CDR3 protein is CASSLEGLAGEKFF. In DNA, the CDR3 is TGTGCCAGCAGCTTAGAGGGACTAGCGGGAGAAAAGTTCTTC.

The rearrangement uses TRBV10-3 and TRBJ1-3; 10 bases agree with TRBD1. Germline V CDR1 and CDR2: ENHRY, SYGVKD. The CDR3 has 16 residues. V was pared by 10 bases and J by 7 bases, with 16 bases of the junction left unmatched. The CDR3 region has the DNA TGTGCCACACAGGGCCCCGTGGGACAGGGGAGGAACACCATATATTTT. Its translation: CATQGPVGQGRNTIYF.

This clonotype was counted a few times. The CDR3 DNA reads as TGTGCCAGCTCCCTTGCGATAGCGGGAGAAAACGAGCAGTACTTC. This gives the protein CASSLAIAGENEQYF. The chain uses TRBV18 and TRBJ2-7; 9 bases are a match to TRBD2. There are 15 residues in the CDR3. Germline V gene data show CDR1 as KGHSH and CDR2 as LQKENI. Trimming at V came to 6 bases and at J to 5 bases, leaving 11 bases not matched to a gene.

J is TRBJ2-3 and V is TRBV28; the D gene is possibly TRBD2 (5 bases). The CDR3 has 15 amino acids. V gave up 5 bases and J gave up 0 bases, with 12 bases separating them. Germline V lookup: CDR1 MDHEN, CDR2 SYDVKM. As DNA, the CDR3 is TGTGCCAGCAGTCCCAGGACTCCTAGCACAGATACGCAGTATTTT. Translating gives CASSPRTPSTDTQYF.

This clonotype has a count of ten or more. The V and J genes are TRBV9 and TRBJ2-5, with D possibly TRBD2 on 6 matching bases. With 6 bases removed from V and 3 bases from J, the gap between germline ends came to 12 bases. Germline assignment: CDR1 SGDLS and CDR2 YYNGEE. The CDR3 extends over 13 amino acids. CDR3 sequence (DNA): TGTGCCAGCACCCCTCGCGGGGAAGAGACCCAGTACTTC. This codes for CASTPRGEETQYF.

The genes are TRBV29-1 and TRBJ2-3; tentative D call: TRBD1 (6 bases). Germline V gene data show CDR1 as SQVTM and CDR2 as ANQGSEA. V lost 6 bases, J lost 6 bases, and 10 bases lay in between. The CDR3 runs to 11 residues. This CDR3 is CSVADRDTQYF. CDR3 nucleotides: TGCAGCGTCGCTGACAGGGATACGCAGTATTTT.

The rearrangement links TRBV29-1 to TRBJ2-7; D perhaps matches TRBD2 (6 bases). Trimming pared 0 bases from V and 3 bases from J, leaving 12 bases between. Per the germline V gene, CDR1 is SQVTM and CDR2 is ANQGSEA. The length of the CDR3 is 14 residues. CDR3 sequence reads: CSVEETGTDYEQYF. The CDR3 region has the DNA TGCAGCGTTGAAGAAACCGGGACTGACTACGAGCAGTACTTC.

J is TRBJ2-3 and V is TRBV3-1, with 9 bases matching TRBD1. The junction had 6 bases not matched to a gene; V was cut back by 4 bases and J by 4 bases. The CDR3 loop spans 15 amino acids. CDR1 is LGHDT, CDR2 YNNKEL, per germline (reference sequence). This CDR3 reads CASSPWTGVADTQYF. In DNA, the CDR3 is TGTGCCAGCAGCCCTTGGACAGGGGTGGCAGATACGCAGTATTTT.

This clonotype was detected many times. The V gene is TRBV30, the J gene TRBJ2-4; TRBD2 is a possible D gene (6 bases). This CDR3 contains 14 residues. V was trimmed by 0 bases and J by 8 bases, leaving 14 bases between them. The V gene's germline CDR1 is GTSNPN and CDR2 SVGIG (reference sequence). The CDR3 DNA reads TGTGCCTGGAGTGTAAAAGGAGGAGGGGACATTCAGTACTTC. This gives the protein CAWSVKGGGDIQYF.

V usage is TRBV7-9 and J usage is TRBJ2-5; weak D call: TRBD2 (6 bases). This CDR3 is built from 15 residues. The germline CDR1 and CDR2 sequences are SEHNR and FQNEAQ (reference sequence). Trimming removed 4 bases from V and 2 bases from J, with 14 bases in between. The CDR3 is CASSSFLAGQETQYF. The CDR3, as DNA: TGTGCCAGCAGCTCCTTCCTGGCGGGACAAGAGACCCAGTACTTC.

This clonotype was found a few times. CDR3 DNA sequence: TGTGCCAGCAGTTCGGGGGGGTTCCATAATGAAAAACTGTTTTTT. This translates into CASSSGGFHNEKLFF. The rearrangement joins TRBV27 to TRBJ1-4, with a tentative D call TRBD1 (5 bases). With 4 bases removed from V and 4 bases from J, the gap between germline ends came to 13 bases. The CDR3 runs to 15 residues. CDR1 is MNHEY and CDR2 is SMNVEV in the germline V gene (reference sequence).

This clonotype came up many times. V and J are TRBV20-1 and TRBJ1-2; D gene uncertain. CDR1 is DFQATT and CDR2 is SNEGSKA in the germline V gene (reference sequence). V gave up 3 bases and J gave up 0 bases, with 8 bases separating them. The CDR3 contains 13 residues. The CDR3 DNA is TGCAGTGCTAGGGTCCTTGCTAACTATGGCTACACCTTC. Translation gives CSARVLANYGYTF.

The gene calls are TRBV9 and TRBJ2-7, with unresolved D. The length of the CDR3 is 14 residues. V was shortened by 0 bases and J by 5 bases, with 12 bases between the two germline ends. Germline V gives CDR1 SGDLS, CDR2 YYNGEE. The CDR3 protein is CASSVGPPGHEQYF. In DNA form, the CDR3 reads TGTGCCAGCAGCGTAGGACCCCCGGGCCACGAGCAGTACTTC.

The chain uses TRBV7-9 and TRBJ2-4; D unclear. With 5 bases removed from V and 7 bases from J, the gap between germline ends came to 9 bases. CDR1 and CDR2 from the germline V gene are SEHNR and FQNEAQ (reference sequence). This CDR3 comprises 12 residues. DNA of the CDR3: TGTGCCAGCAGCAAATCTGGGAACATTCAGTACTTC. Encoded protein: CASSKSGNIQYF.

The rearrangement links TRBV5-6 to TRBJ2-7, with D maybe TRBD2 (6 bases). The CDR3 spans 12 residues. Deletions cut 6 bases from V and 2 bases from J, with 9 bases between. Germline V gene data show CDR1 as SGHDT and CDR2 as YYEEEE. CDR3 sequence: CASTGSTYEQYF. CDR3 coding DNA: TGTGCCAGCACCGGGAGTACCTACGAGCAGTACTTC.

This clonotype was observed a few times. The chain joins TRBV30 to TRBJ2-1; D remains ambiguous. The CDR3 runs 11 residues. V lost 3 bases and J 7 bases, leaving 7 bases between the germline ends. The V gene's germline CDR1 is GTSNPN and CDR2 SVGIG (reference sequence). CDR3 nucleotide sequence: TGTGCCTGGAGCGGACCAAATGAGCAGTTCTTC. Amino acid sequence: CAWSGPNEQFF.

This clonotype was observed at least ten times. The CDR3 DNA is TGTGCCAGCAGCTCAGGAGGGGGCACAGATACGCAGTATTTT. Translation gives CASSSGGGTDTQYF. The V gene is TRBV5-4, the J gene TRBJ2-3, with a tentative D call TRBD2 (6 bases). V dropped 3 bases and J dropped 1 base, with 9 bases sitting between them. CDR1 and CDR2 from the germline V gene are SGHNT and YYREEE (reference sequence). The CDR3 covers 14 residues.

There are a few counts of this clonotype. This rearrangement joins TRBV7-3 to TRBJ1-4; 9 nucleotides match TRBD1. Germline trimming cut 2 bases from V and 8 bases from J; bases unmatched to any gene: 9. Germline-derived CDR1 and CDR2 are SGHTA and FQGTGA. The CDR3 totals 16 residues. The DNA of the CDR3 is TGTGCCAGCAGCTTAGCGCCGGGACAGGGAAGCGAAAAACTGTTTTTT. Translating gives CASSLAPGQGSEKLFF.

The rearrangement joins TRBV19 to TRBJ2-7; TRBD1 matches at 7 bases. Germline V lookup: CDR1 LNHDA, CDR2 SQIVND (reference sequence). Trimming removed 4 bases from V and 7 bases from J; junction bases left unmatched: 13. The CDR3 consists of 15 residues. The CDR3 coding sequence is TGTGCCAGTAGTACACAGGGGCGTGAGGGGGAAGAGCAGTACTTC. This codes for CASSTQGREGEEQYF.